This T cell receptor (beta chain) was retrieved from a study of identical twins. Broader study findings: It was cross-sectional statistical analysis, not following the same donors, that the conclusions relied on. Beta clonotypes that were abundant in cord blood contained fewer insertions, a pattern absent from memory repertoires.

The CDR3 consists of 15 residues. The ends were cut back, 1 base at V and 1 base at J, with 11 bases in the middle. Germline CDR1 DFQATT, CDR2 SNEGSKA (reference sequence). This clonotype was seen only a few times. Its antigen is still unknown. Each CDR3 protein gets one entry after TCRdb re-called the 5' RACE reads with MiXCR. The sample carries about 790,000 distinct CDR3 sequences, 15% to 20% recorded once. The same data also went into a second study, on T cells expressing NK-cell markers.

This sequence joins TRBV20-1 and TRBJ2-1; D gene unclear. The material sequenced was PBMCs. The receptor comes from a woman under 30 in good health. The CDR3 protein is CSARGPGPSYNEQFF. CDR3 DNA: TGCAGTGCTAGAGGTCCTGGCCCTTCCTACAATGAGCAGTTCTTC.